The 15 T cell receptor beta chains listed next were all sequenced from one sample in a study of blood T cell repertoires in COVID-19. Generated by immunoSEQ multiplex PCR, the TCRdb table keeps only in-frame clones and is missing some. The sample has hundreds of thousands of clones; about 85% are singletons. Sample: peripheral blood. These receptors all come from a man younger than 30 with active or convalescent COVID-19.

This chain uses TRBV11-3 with TRBJ2-3, with TRBD1 identical over 9 bases. Germline CDR1 SGHNT, CDR2 YENEEA. Trimming at V came to 5 bases and at J to 8 bases, leaving 11 bases not matched to a gene. The CDR3 is 15 amino acids. Here the CDR3 DNA reads TGTGCCAGCAGCGATACAGGGGGCGGGTTGGCTACGCAGTATTTT. Amino acids: CASSDTGGGLATQYF.

The rearrangement joins TRBV7-2 to TRBJ1-2; the D gene is possibly TRBD1 (5 bases). CDR3 length: 13 amino acids. V was pared by 4 bases and J by 3 bases, with 9 bases between. Germline values: CDR1 SGHTA, CDR2 FQGNSA. The CDR3 sequence is CASSYQGHYGYTF. CDR3 DNA: TGTGCCAGCAGCTACCAGGGTCACTATGGCTACACCTTC. Filled out from reference TRBV7-2 and TRBJ1-2, the complete variable domain reads GAGVSQSPSNKVTEKGKDVELRCDPISGHTALYWYRQSLGQGLEFLIYFQGNSAPDKSGLPSDRFSAERTGGSVSTLTIQRTQQEDSAVYLCASSYQGHYGYTFGSGTRLTVV.

This chain links TRBV12-5 with TRBJ1-1; 8 bases are shared with TRBD1. V dropped 6 bases and J dropped 4; count of bases not matched to a gene: 10. Germline lookup yields CDR1 LGHNT and CDR2 FRNRAP. The CDR3 is 15 amino acids. Here the CDR3 DNA reads TGTGCTAGTGGCCCTGGACAGGGCAACGGCACTGAAGCTTTCTTT. Its protein is CASGPGQGNGTEAFF.

The chain employs TRBV5-4 and TRBJ1-3; unclear D gene. Germline V gives CDR1 SGHNT, CDR2 YYREEE (reference sequence). The CDR3 covers 17 residues. V was cut by 1 base and J by 0 bases, with 14 bases left in between. CDR3 loop: CASSLNPKKLSGNTIYF. The CDR3 nucleotides read TGTGCCAGCAGCTTGAACCCGAAGAAACTCTCTGGAAACACCATATATTTT. The variable domain in full, completed from reference TRBV5-4 and TRBJ1-3, reads ETGVTQSPTHLIKTRGQQVTLRCSSQSGHNTVSWYQQALGQGPQFIFQYYREEENGRGNFPPRFSGLQFPNYSSELNVNALELDDSALYLCASSLNPKKLSGNTIYFGEGSWLTVV.

This chain links TRBV12-3 or TRBV12-4 with TRBJ1-2; D is possibly TRBD1 (6 bases). The CDR3 sequence is 12 residues long. With 5 bases removed from V and 8 bases from J, the gap between germline ends came to 12 bases. In nucleotides, the CDR3 is TGTGCCAGCAGTCCAGGGGTGTCGGGCTACACCTTC. This gives the protein CASSPGVSGYTF.

This clone was observed a single time. J is TRBJ1-2 and V is TRBV2; 9 bases map to TRBD1. CDR3 size: 14 residues. The germline CDR1 and CDR2 sequences are SNHLY and FYNNEI. V shed 0 bases and J 11 bases; nucleotides not matched to a gene: 7. The CDR3 region has the DNA TGTGCCAGCAGTGAAGCGGTGGGGACAGGGCGTTACACCTTC. Its translation: CASSEAVGTGRYTF. The full variable domain, rest sourced from reference TRBV2 and TRBJ1-2, is EPEVTQTPSHQVTQMGQEVILRCVPISNHLYFYWYRQILGQKVEFLVSFYNNEISEKSEIFDDQFSVERPDGSNFTLKIRSTKLEDSAMYFCASSEAVGTGRYTFGSGTRLTVV.

The chain has TRBV19 and TRBJ1-5; D is ambiguous. V was trimmed by 5 bases and J by 3 bases, leaving 8 bases between them. This CDR3 is built from 13 residues. Germline-derived CDR1 and CDR2 are LNHDA and SQIVND (reference sequence). CDR3 loop: CASSGGYNQPQHF. CDR3 coding DNA: TGTGCCAGTAGTGGCGGGTACAATCAGCCCCAGCATTTT.

This chain links TRBV19 with TRBJ1-3; 8 nucleotides align to TRBD1. CDR3 length equals 13 residues. CDR1 LNHDA and CDR2 SQIVND come from the germline V gene (reference sequence). The V segment lost 6 bases and the J segment 4 bases; nucleotides outside the gene matches: 2. In DNA form, the CDR3 reads TGTGCCAGTAGGGGACAGGAAGGAAACACCATATATTTT. Amino acid sequence: CASRGQEGNTIYF.

J is TRBJ2-3 and V is TRBV6-4; a possible D gene is TRBD2 (7 bases). Per the germline V gene, CDR1 is MRHNA and CDR2 is SNTAGT. The CDR3 sequence is 14 residues long. V was trimmed by 2 bases and J by 2 bases, leaving 8 bases between them. The CDR3 sequence: CASSDGGATDTQYF. CDR3 in DNA: TGTGCCAGCAGTGACGGGGGGGCCACAGATACGCAGTATTTT.

On this clone: Different DNA sequences within this sample yield the same CDR3. This chain joins TRBV13 and TRBJ1-5; the D is unclear. This CDR3 is built from 13 residues. Per germline, CDR1 PRHDT and CDR2 FYEKMQ (reference sequence). The V end was cut by 0 bases, the J end by 4 bases, with 4 bases between. CDR3 in DNA: TGTGCCAGCAGCTTAGGATTAAATCAGCCCCAGCATTTT. Its protein product is CASSLGLNQPQHF.

This clone was seen once. The chain recombines TRBV9 with TRBJ1-6, with 9 bases matching TRBD1. The germline gives CDR1 SGDLS, CDR2 YYNGEE. The CDR3 length is 15 residues. The trim removed 0 bases at V and 10 bases at J, leaving 5 bases unmatched. The CDR3 loop is CASSVGGQGGSPLHF. In DNA, the CDR3 is TGTGCCAGCAGCGTAGGGGGACAGGGAGGATCACCCCTCCACTTT.

The chain has TRBV7-3 and TRBJ1-2, with 8 bases identical to TRBD1. V lost 2 bases, J lost 7 bases, and 9 bases stayed unmatched. Per the germline V gene, CDR1 is SGHTA and CDR2 is FQGTGA. The CDR3 spans 15 residues. This CDR3 is CASSLEGQGAVGYTF. The CDR3, as DNA: TGTGCCAGCAGCTTAGAGGGGCAGGGGGCGGTTGGCTACACCTTC.

This chain links TRBV29-1 with TRBJ1-2; 7 bases match TRBD1. CDR1 and CDR2 (germline): SQVTM, ANQGSEA. With 6 bases clipped from V and 4 bases from J, the junction kept 5 bases outside the gene matches. This CDR3 comprises 12 residues. The DNA for the CDR3 is TGCAGCGTAACGACAGGGAGCTATGGCTACACCTTC. Protein sequence: CSVTTGSYGYTF.

The gene calls are TRBV3-1 (or the pseudogene TRBV3-2) and TRBJ2-3, with TRBD1 matching 11 bases. In germline, CDR1 is LGHDT, CDR2 YNNKEL (reference sequence). The CDR3 runs to 15 residues. V was clipped by 5 bases and J by 4 bases; unmatched bases: 5. The CDR3 is CASSSRDRGADTQYF. For the CDR3, the DNA is TGTGCCAGCAGCTCCCGGGACAGGGGGGCAGATACGCAGTATTTT.

V gene TRBV27 combines with J gene TRBJ2-7; a weak D match, TRBD2 (5 bases). V lost 5 bases, J lost 0 bases, and 14 bases lay in between. CDR1 MNHEY and CDR2 SMNVEV come from the germline V gene (reference sequence). This CDR3 has 15 amino acids. The CDR3 here is CASSPMRANSYEQYF. Written as DNA, the CDR3 is TGTGCCAGCAGTCCAATGCGGGCGAACTCCTACGAGCAGTACTTC.